The source of this TCR beta chain is a study of blood T cell repertoires in COVID-19. Study in general: From the United States, Italy and Spain came samples of acute and convalescent COVID-19. The cDNA or gDNA used as material had been derived from T cells, B-cell-depleted T cells, or PBMCs.

From germline, CDR1 is MNHEY and CDR2 SMNVEV (reference sequence). The CDR3 spans 17 residues. V trimming: 2 bases; J trimming: 2 bases; junction bases outside the gene matches: 8. In the authors' workflow: Reference gene primers were amplified, and this amplification served to estimate nucleated cell counts. Using immunoSEQ multiplex PCR, the repertoire was profiled, and TCRdb retains in-frame clones only, with some absent. That table furnishes V, J and clone size, whereas the DNA furnished D and trimming. The table includes about 120,000 clones, 88% detected once. This chain joins TRBV27 and TRBJ2-7; 11 bases line up with TRBD2. This TCR was sampled from a human donor in a cohort sampled during active COVID-19. Sequencing input: peripheral blood. CDR3 sequence (DNA): TGTGCCAGCAGTTTAGGGGCTAGCGGGGGGCAGACCTACGAGCAGTACTTC. Translated: CASSLGASGGQTYEQYF.